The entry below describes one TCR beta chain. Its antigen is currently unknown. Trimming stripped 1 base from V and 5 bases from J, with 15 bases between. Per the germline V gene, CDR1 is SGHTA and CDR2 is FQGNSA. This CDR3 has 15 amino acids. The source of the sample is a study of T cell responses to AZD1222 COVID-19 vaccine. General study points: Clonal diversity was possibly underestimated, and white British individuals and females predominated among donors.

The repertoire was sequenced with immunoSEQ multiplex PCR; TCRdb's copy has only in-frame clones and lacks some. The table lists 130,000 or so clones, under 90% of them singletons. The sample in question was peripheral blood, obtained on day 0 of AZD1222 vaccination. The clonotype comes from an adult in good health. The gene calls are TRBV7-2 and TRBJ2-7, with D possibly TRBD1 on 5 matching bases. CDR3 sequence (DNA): TGTGCCAGCAGCTTAGAAGGGGCTACTACCCACGAGCAGTACTTC. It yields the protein CASSLEGATTHEQYF.